This TCR beta chain originates from a study of beta chain features in type 1 diabetes. Across the whole study: There were 107,917,701 sorted cells examined across all samples. Study-level results: A closer apparent resemblance between naive, central memory and Treg TCRB repertoires was seen in patients than in healthy donors.

Each donor gave one heparinised blood draw averaging around 120 mL. V trimming: 4 bases; J trimming: 8 bases; junction bases outside the gene matches: 7. CDR3 length: 14 amino acids. From germline, CDR1 is SGHKS and CDR2 YYEKEE (reference sequence). The authors reverse transcribed all of the isolated RNA, so sequencing captured expressed TCRB transcripts. Sequencing used immunoSEQ multiplex PCR; TCRdb keeps in-frame clones, though not all of them. The repertoire holds about 350,000 clones, with about 18% as singletons. In the case of this clone: Its antigen is not identified.

Sequenced: naive CD4+ T cells from blood. J is TRBJ2-1 and V is TRBV5-5; TRBD2 matches at 9 bases. The sequence was collected from a woman younger than 35 in good health. CDR3 loop: CASSRGLAGYEQFF. CDR3 bases: TGTGCCAGCAGCCGGGGACTAGCAGGCTATGAGCAGTTCTTC.